This T cell receptor beta chain was found in a study of T cells in Graves' hyperthyroidism and ophthalmopathy. Uncontrolled infections, other autoimmune diseases, pregnancy or lactation led to exclusion of patients. Fresh peripheral blood, under 13 ml, yielded the PBMCs. With 7 bases clipped from V and 0 bases from J, the junction kept 10 bases outside the gene matches. The CDR3 length is 16 residues. Germline CDR1 reads SQVTM; CDR2 reads ANQGSEA. Researchers amplified the TCR beta CDR3 regions from RNA transcripts. A first-round RT-PCR of the TCR CDR3 used the HTBI primer set. TCRdb itself ran the multiplex PCR reads through MiXCR, one entry per CDR3 protein. Of 500,000 or so distinct CDR3 sequences detected, approximately 17% appear once; the ten largest clones hold around 17%.

The V gene is TRBV29-1, the J gene TRBJ2-2; 8 bases line up with TRBD2. The receptor's source is a woman aged 18-29 years with Graves' ophthalmopathy. What was sequenced was blood. The CDR3 protein is CSATKGAGANTGELFF. The CDR3 DNA is TGCAGCGCTACCAAGGGAGCGGGGGCGAACACCGGGGAGCTGTTTTTT.